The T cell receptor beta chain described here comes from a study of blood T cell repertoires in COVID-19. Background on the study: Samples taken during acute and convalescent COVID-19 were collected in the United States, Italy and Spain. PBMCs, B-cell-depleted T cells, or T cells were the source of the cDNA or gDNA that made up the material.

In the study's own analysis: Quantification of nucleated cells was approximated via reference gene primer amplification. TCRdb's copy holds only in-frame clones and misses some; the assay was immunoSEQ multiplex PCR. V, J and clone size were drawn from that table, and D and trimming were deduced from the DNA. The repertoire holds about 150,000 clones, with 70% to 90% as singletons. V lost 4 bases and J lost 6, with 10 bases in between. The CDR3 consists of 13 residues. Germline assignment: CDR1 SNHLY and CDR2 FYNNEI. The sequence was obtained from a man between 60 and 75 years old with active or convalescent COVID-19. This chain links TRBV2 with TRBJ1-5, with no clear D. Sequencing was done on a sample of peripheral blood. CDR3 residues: CASSGEVGQPQHF. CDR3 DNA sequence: TGTGCCAGCAGTGGGGAGGTCGGTCAGCCCCAGCATTTT.